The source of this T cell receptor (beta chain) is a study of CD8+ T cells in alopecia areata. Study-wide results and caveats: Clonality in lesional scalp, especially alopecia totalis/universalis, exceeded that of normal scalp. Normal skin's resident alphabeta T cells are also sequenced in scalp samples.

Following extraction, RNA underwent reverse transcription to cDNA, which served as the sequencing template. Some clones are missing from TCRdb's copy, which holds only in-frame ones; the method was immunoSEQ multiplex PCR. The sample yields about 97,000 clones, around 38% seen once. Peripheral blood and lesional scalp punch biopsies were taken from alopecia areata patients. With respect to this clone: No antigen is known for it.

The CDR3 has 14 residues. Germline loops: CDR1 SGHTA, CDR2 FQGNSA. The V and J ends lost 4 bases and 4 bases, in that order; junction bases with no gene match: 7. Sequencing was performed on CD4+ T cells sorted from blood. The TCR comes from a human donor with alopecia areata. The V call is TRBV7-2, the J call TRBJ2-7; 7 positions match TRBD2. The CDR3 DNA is TGTGCCAGCAGCTCCGGGGGGAATAGGTACGAGCAGTACTTC. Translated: CASSSGGNRYEQYF. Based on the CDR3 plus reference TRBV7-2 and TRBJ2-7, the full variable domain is GAGVSQSPSNKVTEKGKDVELRCDPISGHTALYWYRQSLGQGLEFLIYFQGNSAPDKSGLPSDRFSAERTGGSVSTLTIQRTQQEDSAVYLCASSSGGNRYEQYFGPGTRLTVT.